This TCR beta chain was profiled in a study of blood T cell repertoires in COVID-19. In the study overall: The samples span acute and convalescent COVID-19 from the United States, Italy and Spain. T cells, B-cell-depleted T cells, or PBMCs provided the cDNA or gDNA that served as material.

Seattle participants joined during active infection and were tracked over time. Produced via immunoSEQ multiplex PCR; TCRdb's table is partial and in-frame only. The sample includes about 290,000 clones, about nine tenths of them seen just once. The CDR3 sequence is 13 residues long. V lost 0 bases and J lost 5, with 6 bases in between. Per germline, CDR1 LGHNA and CDR2 YNFKEQ. The TCR originated in a woman in her twenties or thirties with COVID-19, enrolled during active disease. This sequence joins TRBV4-2 and TRBJ2-3; D is uncertain. The sample comprised peripheral blood. The CDR3 sequence is CASSQESRDTQYF. The CDR3, as DNA: TGTGCCAGCAGCCAAGAAAGTAGAGATACGCAGTATTTT.